This T cell receptor beta chain was identified during a study of blood T cell repertoires in COVID-19. Study at large: Sites in the United States, Italy and Spain provided acute and convalescent COVID-19 samples. PBMCs, B-cell-depleted T cells, or T cells were the source of the cDNA or gDNA that made up the material.

The CDR3 is 18 amino acids. CDR1 is MNHNS, CDR2 SASEGT, per germline. V shed 4 bases, J shed 6 bases, and the junction held 17 bases outside the gene matches. Source study methods: From reference gene primer amplification, estimates of nucleated cell counts were derived. TCRdb's table, derived via immunoSEQ multiplex PCR, lists solely in-frame clones and lacks some. The DNA gave D and trimming, while V, J and clone size come from that table. The sample includes 110,000 to 150,000 clones, approximately 85% of them seen just once. The rearrangement joins TRBV6-1 to TRBJ2-3; 9 nucleotides align to TRBD2. The origin of this receptor is a man in his forties or fifties with acute or convalescent COVID-19. Specimen: peripheral blood. The CDR3 is CASSASGGPGGVLDTQYF. The DNA of the CDR3 is TGTGCCAGCAGTGCGAGCGGGGGGCCCGGAGGGGTTTTGGATACGCAGTATTTT.